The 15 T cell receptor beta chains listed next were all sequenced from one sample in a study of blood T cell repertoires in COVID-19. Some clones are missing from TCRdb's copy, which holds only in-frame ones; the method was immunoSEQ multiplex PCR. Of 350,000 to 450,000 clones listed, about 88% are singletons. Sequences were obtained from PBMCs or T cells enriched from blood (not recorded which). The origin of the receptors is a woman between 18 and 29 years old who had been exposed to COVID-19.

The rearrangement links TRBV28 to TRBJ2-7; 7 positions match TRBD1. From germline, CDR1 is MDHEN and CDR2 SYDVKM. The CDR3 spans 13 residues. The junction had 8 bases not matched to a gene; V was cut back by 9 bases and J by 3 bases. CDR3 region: CASTTGIHYEQYF. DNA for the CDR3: TGTGCCAGTACGACAGGGATCCACTACGAGCAGTACTTC.

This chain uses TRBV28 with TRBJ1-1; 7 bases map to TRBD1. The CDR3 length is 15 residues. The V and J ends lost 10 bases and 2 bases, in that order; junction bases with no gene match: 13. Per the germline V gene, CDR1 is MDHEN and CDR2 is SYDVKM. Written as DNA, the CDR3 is TGTGCCACCAGGGGGGCAACAGGGGCCAACACTGAAGCTTTCTTT. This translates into CATRGATGANTEAFF.

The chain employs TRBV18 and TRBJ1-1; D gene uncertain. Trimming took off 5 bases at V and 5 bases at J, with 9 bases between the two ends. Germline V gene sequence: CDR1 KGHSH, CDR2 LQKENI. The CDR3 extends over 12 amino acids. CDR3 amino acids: CASSSPGTEAFF. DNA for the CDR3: TGTGCCAGCTCAAGTCCAGGTACTGAAGCTTTCTTT. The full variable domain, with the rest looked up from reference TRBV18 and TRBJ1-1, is NAGVMQNPRHLVRRRGQEARLRCSPMKGHSHVYWYRQLPEEGLKFMVYLQKENIIDESGMPKERFSAEFPKEGPSILRIQQVVRGDSAAYFCASSSPGTEAFFGQGTRLTVV.

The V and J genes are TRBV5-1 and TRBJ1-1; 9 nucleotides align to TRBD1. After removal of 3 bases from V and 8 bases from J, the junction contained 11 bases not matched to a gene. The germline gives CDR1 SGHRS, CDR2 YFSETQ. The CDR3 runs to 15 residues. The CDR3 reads CASSSNPGQGAEAFF. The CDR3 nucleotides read TGCGCCAGCAGCTCGAACCCGGGACAGGGTGCCGAAGCTTTCTTT.

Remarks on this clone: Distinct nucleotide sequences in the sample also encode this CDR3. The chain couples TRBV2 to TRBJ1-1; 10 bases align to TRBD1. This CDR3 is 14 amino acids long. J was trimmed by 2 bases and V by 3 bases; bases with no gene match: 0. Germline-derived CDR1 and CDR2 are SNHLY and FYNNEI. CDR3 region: CASSETGGNTEAFF. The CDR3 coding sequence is TGTGCCAGCAGTGAGACAGGGGGCAACACTGAAGCTTTCTTT.

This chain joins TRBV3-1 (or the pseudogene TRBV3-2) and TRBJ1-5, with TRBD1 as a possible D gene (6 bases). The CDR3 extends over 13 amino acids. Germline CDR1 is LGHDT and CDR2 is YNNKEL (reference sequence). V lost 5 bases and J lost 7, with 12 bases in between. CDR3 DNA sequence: TGTGCCAGCAGCTCAGGGGCGGTCCAGCCCCAGCATTTT. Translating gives CASSSGAVQPQHF.

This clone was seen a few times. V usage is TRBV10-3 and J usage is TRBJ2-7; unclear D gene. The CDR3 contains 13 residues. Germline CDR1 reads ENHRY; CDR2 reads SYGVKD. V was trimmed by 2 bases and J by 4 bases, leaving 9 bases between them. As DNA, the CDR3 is TGTGCCATCAGTGAGGTTTCTCCTTACGAGCAGTACTTC. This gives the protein CAISEVSPYEQYF.

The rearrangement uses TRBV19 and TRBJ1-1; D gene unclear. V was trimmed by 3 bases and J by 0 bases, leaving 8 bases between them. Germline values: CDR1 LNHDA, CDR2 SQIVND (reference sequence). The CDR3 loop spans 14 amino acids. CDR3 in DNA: TGTGCCAGTAGTATGGGCCAGTTGAACACTGAAGCTTTCTTT. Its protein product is CASSMGQLNTEAFF.

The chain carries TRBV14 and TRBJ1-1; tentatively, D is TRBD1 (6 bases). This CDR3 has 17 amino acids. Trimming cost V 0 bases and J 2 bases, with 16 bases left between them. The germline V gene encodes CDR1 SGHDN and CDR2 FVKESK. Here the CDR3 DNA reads TGTGCCAGCAGCCAAGAAAAAGGTAACAGGGAAAACACTGAAGCTTTCTTT. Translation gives CASSQEKGNRENTEAFF. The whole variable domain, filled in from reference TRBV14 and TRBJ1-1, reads EAGVTQFPSHSVIEKGQTVTLRCDPISGHDNLYWYRRVMGKEIKFLLHFVKESKQDESGMPNNRFLAERTGGTYSTLKVQPAELEDSGVYFCASSQEKGNRENTEAFFGQGTRLTVV.

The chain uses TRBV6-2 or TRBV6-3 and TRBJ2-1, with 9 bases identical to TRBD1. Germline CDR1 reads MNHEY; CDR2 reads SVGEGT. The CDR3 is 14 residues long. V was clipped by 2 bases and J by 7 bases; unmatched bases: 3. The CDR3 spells CASSYPGTGNEQFF. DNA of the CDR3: TGTGCCAGCAGTTACCCCGGGACAGGGAATGAGCAGTTCTTC.

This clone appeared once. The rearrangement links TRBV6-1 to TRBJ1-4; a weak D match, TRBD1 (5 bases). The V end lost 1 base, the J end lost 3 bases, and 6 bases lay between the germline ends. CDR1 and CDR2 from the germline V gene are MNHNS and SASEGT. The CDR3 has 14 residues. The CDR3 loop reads CASSEDRSNEKLFF. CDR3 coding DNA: TGTGCCAGCAGTGAAGACAGGTCTAATGAAAAACTGTTTTTT.

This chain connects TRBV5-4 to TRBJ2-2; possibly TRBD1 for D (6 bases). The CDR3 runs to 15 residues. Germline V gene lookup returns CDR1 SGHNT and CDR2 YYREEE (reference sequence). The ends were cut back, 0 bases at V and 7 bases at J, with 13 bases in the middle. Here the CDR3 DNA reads TGTGCCAGCAGCTTGGACACAGGGTTGAGCGGGGAGCTGTTTTTT. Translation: CASSLDTGLSGELFF.

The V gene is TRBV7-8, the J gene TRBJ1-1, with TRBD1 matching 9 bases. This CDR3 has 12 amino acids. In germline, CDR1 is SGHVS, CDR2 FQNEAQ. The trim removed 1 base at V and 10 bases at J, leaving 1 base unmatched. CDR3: CASSLGQGGAFF. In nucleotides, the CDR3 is TGTGCCAGCAGCTTAGGACAGGGGGGAGCTTTCTTT.

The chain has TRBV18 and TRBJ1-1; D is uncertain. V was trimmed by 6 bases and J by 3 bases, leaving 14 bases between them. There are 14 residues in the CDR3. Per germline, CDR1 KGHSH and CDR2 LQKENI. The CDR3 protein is CASSLSSGDTEAFF. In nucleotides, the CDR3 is TGTGCCAGCTCGCTATCATCCGGGGACACTGAAGCTTTCTTT.

The CDR3 nucleotides read TGTGCCAGCAGCCAAGGGACAGGGCTGATAGGCTACACCTTC. Its protein product is CASSQGTGLIGYTF. V gene TRBV3-1 (or the pseudogene TRBV3-2) combines with J gene TRBJ1-2; 8 bases are shared with TRBD1. The junction had 6 bases not matched to a gene; V was cut back by 1 base and J by 8 bases. CDR3 length: 14 residues. CDR1 LGHDT and CDR2 YNNKEL come from the germline V gene (reference sequence).